One sample yielded the 9 T cell receptor beta chains listed below, sequenced in a study of shared clonotypes between healthy human individuals. TCRdb's copy holds only in-frame clones and misses some; the assay was immunoSEQ multiplex PCR. This sample has approximately 1,500,000 clones, with 95% to 99% found just once. Specimen: naive CD4+ T cells sorted from blood. Subset described: CD45RA+ positively selected. The receptor source for this set is a man aged 30 to 45 in good health.

The CDR3: CASSFTGTEQFF. The DNA for the CDR3 is TGTGCCAGCAGCTTCACCGGGACTGAGCAGTTCTTC. This chain connects TRBV11-2 to TRBJ2-1, with D perhaps given as TRBD1 or TRBD2 (5 bases each). The ends were cut back, 3 bases at V and 9 bases at J, with 9 bases in the middle. Germline loops: CDR1 SGHAT, CDR2 FQNNGV. This CDR3 comprises 12 residues.

The V call is TRBV7-8, the J call TRBJ2-1, with TRBD2 matching over 7 bases. Germline CDR1 and CDR2: SGHVS and FQNEAQ. The ends lost 4 bases at V and 3 bases at J; junction bases unmatched: 15. This CDR3 contains 18 residues. CDR3 nucleotide sequence: TGTGCCAGCAGCTACCGACTAAGCGGGGTGGATAACTACAATGAGCAGTTCTTC. It translates to CASSYRLSGVDNYNEQFF.

The rearrangement uses TRBV7-9 and TRBJ1-2, with 9 positions matching TRBD1. Germline values: CDR1 SEHNR, CDR2 FQNEAQ (reference sequence). This CDR3 spans 16 amino acids. V lost 6 bases, J lost 2 bases, and 10 bases stayed unmatched. The chain's CDR3 is CASSSSRDRENYGYTF. The CDR3 DNA reads as TGTGCCAGCAGTTCCTCCCGGGACAGGGAGAACTATGGCTACACCTTC.

The chain uses TRBV5-1 and TRBJ2-2; unclear D gene. The CDR3 contains 14 residues. CDR1 and CDR2 (germline): SGHRS, YFSETQ. Trimming took 2 bases from V and 1 from J, leaving 6 bases between them. CDR3 DNA: TGCGCCAGCAGCTTCCTAGTGAACACCGGGGAGCTGTTTTTT. Translated: CASSFLVNTGELFF.

This clone was counted a single time. The chain has TRBV19 and TRBJ1-2, with a weak D call TRBD1 (6 bases). Trimming pared 5 bases from V and 4 bases from J, leaving 17 bases between. Germline values: CDR1 LNHDA, CDR2 SQIVND (reference sequence). This CDR3 is 15 amino acids long. The CDR3 DNA sequence: TGTGCCAGTAGTTATGGGGGGACAACAGCCTATGGCTACACCTTC. This gives the protein CASSYGGTTAYGYTF.

The chain links TRBV7-3 to TRBJ2-7; D is possibly TRBD1 (6 bases). V was pared by 0 bases and J by 6 bases, with 21 bases between. In germline, CDR1 is SGHTA, CDR2 FQGTGA. The CDR3 loop spans 17 amino acids. The CDR3 nucleotides are TGTGCCAGCAGCTTAACGTCCTCGGGACACCTTCAGCGCGAGCAGTACTTC. Its translation: CASSLTSSGHLQREQYF.

Comments on this clone: Other DNA sequences in this specimen translate into the identical CDR3. The chain couples TRBV4-2 to TRBJ2-2, with D possibly called TRBD1 or TRBD2 (5 bases each). V lost 1 base to trimming and J lost 6 bases, with 6 bases between them. Germline V lookup: CDR1 LGHNA, CDR2 YNFKEQ. The CDR3 contains 13 residues. The CDR3 region has the DNA TGTGCCAGCAGCCAAGCGGGACCCGGGGAGCTGTTTTTT. It yields the protein CASSQAGPGELFF.

In the case of this clone: The sample contains more than one DNA sequence encoding this CDR3. The gene calls are TRBV6-6 and TRBJ2-7, with unresolved D. Germline V gene sequence: CDR1 MNHNY, CDR2 SVGAGI (reference sequence). The length of the CDR3 is 12 residues. The ends were cut back, 6 bases at V and 0 bases at J, with 6 bases in the middle. CDR3 protein: CASSPASYEQYF. As DNA, the CDR3 is TGTGCCAGCAGCCCCGCCTCCTACGAGCAGTACTTC.

The chain employs TRBV13 and TRBJ2-7; D gene uncertain. This CDR3 contains 15 residues. V lost 0 bases to trimming and J lost 2 bases, with 11 bases between them. The germline gives CDR1 PRHDT, CDR2 FYEKMQ (reference sequence). CDR3 residues: CASSLGQGQTYEQYF. The CDR3 DNA reads TGTGCCAGCAGCTTAGGCCAAGGCCAGACCTACGAGCAGTACTTC.